This is a list of T cell receptor beta chains from one sample in a study of CD4 T cells in relation to SARS-CoV-2 and coronaviruses. Sequencing used immunoSEQ multiplex PCR; TCRdb keeps in-frame clones, though not all of them. The sample lists approximately 18,000 clones, 70% to 80% seen once, with approximately 10% in the top ten. No antigen has been assigned to these receptors. Sequenced sample: CD4+ T cells from PBMCs, cultured in vitro. The source is a human donor in good health. The CDR3 runs from the conserved cysteine through the conserved F or W. The D gene is left open where the match is weak. The listing skips clone size in some rows; elsewhere it reads once, few, many or a size class.

clone_size	v_call	j_call	d_call	cdr3_aa	cdr3_nt
-	TRBV7-2	TRBJ2-7	TRBD1	CASSPGTGDYEQYF	TGTGCCAGCAGCCCCGGGACAGGAGACTACGAGCAGTACTTC
-	TRBV20-1	TRBJ2-2	-	CSAALAGELFF	TGCAGTGCTGCCTTGGCCGGGGAGCTGTTTTTT
-	TRBV30	TRBJ2-7	TRBD2	CAWTSGRQQYF	TGTGCCTGGACTAGCGGGAGACAGCAGTACTTC
-	TRBV25-1	TRBJ2-1	-	CASSELGPWLSEQFF	TGTGCCAGCAGTGAATTGGGCCCCTGGCTCTCTGAGCAGTTCTTC
-	TRBV6-6	TRBJ1-5	-	CASSYSSSSGQPQHF	TGTGCCAGCAGTTACTCGAGTAGTTCAGGCCAGCCCCAGCATTTT
-	TRBV5-1	TRBJ2-3	TRBD1	CASSWTGGGGTDTQYF	TGCGCCAGCAGCTGGACAGGGGGCGGGGGGACAGATACGCAGTATTTT
-	TRBV5-1	TRBJ2-1	TRBD2	CASSPSGTSGIDEQFF	TGCGCCAGCAGCCCATCGGGGACTAGCGGGATAGATGAGCAGTTCTTC
-	TRBV4-1	TRBJ2-6	-	CATRGASGANVLTF	TGCGCCACCCGTGGGGCCTCGGGGGCCAACGTCCTGACTTTC
few	TRBV7-9	TRBJ2-2	TRBD2	CASSPGGGSGSTGELFF	TGTGCCAGCAGCCCGGGGGGCGGGAGCGGGAGCACCGGGGAGCTGTTTTTT
-	TRBV28	TRBJ2-5	-	CASSLLSTGGSQETQYF	TGTGCCAGCAGTTTATTATCGACAGGTGGAAGCCAAGAGACCCAGTACTTC
-	TRBV7-3	TRBJ2-5	TRBD1	CASSYDRGETQYF	TGTGCCAGCAGCTACGACAGGGGAGAGACCCAGTACTTC
-	TRBV4-3	TRBJ2-5	TRBD1	CASSPGQGTPETQYF	TGCGCCAGCAGCCCGGGACAGGGGACCCCAGAGACCCAGTACTTC
-	TRBV19	TRBJ2-5	-	CASSKRHNQETQYF	TGTGCCAGTAGTAAGCGACATAACCAAGAGACCCAGTACTTC
-	TRBV23-1	TRBJ2-6	TRBD1	CASRFDRGSGANVLTF	TGCGCCAGCAGGTTTGACAGGGGGTCGGGGGCCAACGTCCTGACTTTC
-	TRBV10-3	TRBJ2-5	-	CAIAARDTETQYF	TGTGCCATCGCCGCCCGGGACACCGAGACCCAGTACTTC
-	TRBV5-4	TRBJ2-3	-	CASSLNTDTQYF	TGTGCCAGCAGCCTAAACACAGATACGCAGTATTTT
-	TRBV7-6	TRBJ2-5	-	CASSLVDSSGETQYF	TGTGCCAGCAGCTTAGTGGATAGCTCGGGAGAGACCCAGTACTTC
-	TRBV4-2	TRBJ2-7	TRBD2	CASSAPTSGSYEQYF	TGTGCCAGCAGCGCCCCGACTAGCGGGAGCTACGAGCAGTACTTC
-	TRBV11-2	TRBJ2-3	-	CAPRVDTQYF	TGTGCCCCCCGGGTAGATACGCAGTATTTT
-	TRBV23-1	TRBJ2-1	-	CASSQTTTWGNEQFF	TGCGCCAGCAGTCAGACGACAACTTGGGGCAATGAGCAGTTCTTC
few	TRBV7-9	TRBJ2-1	-	CASSLDGPGLGNEQFF	TGTGCCAGCAGCTTAGATGGCCCGGGTTTGGGCAATGAGCAGTTCTTC
-	TRBV5-6	TRBJ2-1	-	CASSLGLSVFNEQFF	TGTGCCAGCAGCTTGGGACTCTCGGTGTTCAATGAGCAGTTCTTC
-	TRBV29-1	TRBJ2-5	TRBD2	CSLAGTQYF	TGCAGCTTAGCGGGGACCCAGTACTTC
-	TRBV5-1	TRBJ2-3	-	CASSLERRADTQYF	TGCGCCAGCAGCTTGGAGAGGCGGGCAGATACGCAGTATTTT
-	TRBV11-2	TRBJ2-5	-	CASSRDRQETQYF	TGTGCCAGCAGCCGTGACAGACAAGAGACCCAGTACTTC
-	TRBV18	TRBJ2-7	-	CASSPSSTNYEQYF	TGTGCCAGCTCACCGTCGAGCACTAACTACGAGCAGTACTTC
once	TRBV7-6	TRBJ2-7	TRBD2	CASSLGGLAGNDYEQYF	TGTGCCAGCAGCCTAGGGGGGCTAGCGGGAAATGACTACGAGCAGTACTTC
-	TRBV16	TRBJ2-5	-	CASSRRIEETQYF	TGTGCCAGCAGCCGAAGGATAGAAGAGACCCAGTACTTC
few	TRBV19	TRBJ2-7	-	CASSIAPGSYEQYF	TGTGCCAGTAGTATCGCCCCCGGCTCTTACGAGCAGTACTTC